The 6 T cell receptor beta chains below all came from one sample that was sequenced in a study of blood T cells in healthy people across ages. A sample-barcoded 5' primer and a J-beta primer mix were used in a second PCR of about 7 to 11 cycles. MiXCR, applied by TCRdb to the 5' RACE reads, yields one record per CDR3 protein. The top ten clones hold approximately 10% of a sample with about 1.6 million distinct CDR3 sequences, 30% to 40% of them seen once. The specimen was blood. These receptor sequences come from a woman aged 30 to 39 in good health.

Only a few counts were recorded for this clonotype. This chain uses TRBV4-1 with TRBJ1-5; D is undetermined. CDR1 is MGHRA and CDR2 is YSYEKL in the germline V gene. The CDR3 length is 14 residues. V lost 4 bases to trimming and J lost 2 bases, with 9 bases between them. This CDR3 is CASSLWTGNQPQHF. As DNA, the CDR3 is TGCGCCAGCAGCCTCTGGACGGGCAATCAGCCCCAGCATTTT.

About this clonotype: A much more abundant neighbour one base away suggests this may be a read error. The CDR3 loop is CSAIVLADYEQFF. The CDR3, as DNA: TGCAGTGCTATAGTACTAGCAGACTACGAGCAGTTCTTC. The rearrangement links TRBV20-1 to TRBJ2-1, with TRBD2 as a possible D gene (6 bases). The CDR3 has 13 amino acids. V shed 4 bases and J shed 10 bases, with 17 bases lying between them. Germline V gives CDR1 DFQATT, CDR2 SNEGSKA (reference sequence).

This clonotype was seen only a few times. This chain links TRBV12-3 or TRBV12-4 with TRBJ2-2; possible D gene TRBD1, 5 bases. V lost 8 bases, J lost 6 bases, and 16 bases lay in between. This CDR3 comprises 14 residues. CDR3 DNA sequence: TGTGCCAGCTGGGAAAGGGGATCATCCGGGGAGCTGTTTTTT. This codes for CASWERGSSGELFF.

This clonotype was seen more than once but under ten times. The V gene is TRBV5-1, the J gene TRBJ2-5, with a weak D call TRBD2 (5 bases). The germline gives CDR1 SGHRS, CDR2 YFSETQ. CDR3 length: 14 amino acids. Trimming left V 4 bases short and J 3 bases short, with 13 bases between. CDR3 amino acids: CASSPPTEEETQYF. CDR3 DNA sequence: TGCGCCAGCAGCCCCCCAACGGAGGAAGAGACCCAGTACTTC.

This clonotype was recorded a few times. The V and J genes are TRBV12-3 or TRBV12-4 and TRBJ2-1; D call uncertain. This CDR3 spans 16 amino acids. V lost 3 bases, J lost 1 base, and 13 bases lay in between. CDR3 loop: CASSLILLGSYNEQFF. The DNA for the CDR3 is TGTGCCAGCAGTTTGATCCTTTTGGGTTCCTACAATGAGCAGTTCTTC.

This chain connects TRBV20-1 to TRBJ2-7; D not certain. The ends were cut back, 6 bases at V and 2 bases at J, with 14 bases in the middle. Germline CDR1 is DFQATT and CDR2 is SNEGSKA (reference sequence). This CDR3 comprises 13 residues. The CDR3 here is CSAAPGYAYEQYF. The CDR3 DNA follows: TGCAGTGCCGCTCCGGGTTATGCCTACGAGCAGTACTTC.